This TCR beta chain came from a study of response to subunit inactivated influenza vaccine. Study results and limitations: Authors suggested few new T cells are recruited by each seasonal influenza vaccination.

A remark on this clonotype: The antigen is undetermined.

The CDR3 runs 14 residues. Germline V gene data show CDR1 as MNHEY and CDR2 as SMNVEV (reference sequence). The ends were cut back, 0 bases at V and 4 bases at J, with 9 bases in the middle. TCRdb fed the RT-PCR reads into MiXCR, producing one record per CDR3 protein. Of 170,000 or so distinct CDR3 sequences in the sample, about 10% were seen once. The rearrangement joins TRBV27 to TRBJ2-5, with TRBD1 as a possible D gene (6 bases). The sample in question was CD8+ T cells sorted from PBMCs, obtained about 23 months after vaccination. This receptor was obtained from a man between 50 and 75 years old who received an inactivated influenza vaccine. The chain's CDR3 is CASSLSQGGETQYF. The CDR3 nucleotides read TGTGCCAGCAGTTTATCACAGGGTGGAGAGACCCAGTACTTC.